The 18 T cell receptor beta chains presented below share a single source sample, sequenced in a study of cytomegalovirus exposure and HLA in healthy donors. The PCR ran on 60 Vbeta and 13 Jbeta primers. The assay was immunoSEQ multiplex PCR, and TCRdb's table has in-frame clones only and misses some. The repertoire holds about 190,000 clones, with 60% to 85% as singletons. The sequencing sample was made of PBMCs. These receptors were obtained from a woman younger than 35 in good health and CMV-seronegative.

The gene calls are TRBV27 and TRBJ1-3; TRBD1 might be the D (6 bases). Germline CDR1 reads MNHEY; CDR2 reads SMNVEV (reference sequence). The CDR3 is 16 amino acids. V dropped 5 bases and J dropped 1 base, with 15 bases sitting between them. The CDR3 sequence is CASSPGGGFSGNTIYF. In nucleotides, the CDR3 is TGTGCCAGCAGTCCAGGTGGGGGCTTTTCTGGAAACACCATATATTTT.

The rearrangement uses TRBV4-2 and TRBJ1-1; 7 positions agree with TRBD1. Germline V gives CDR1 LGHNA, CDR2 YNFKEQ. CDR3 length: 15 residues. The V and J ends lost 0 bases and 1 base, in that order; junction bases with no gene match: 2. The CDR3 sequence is CASSQETGRNTEAFF. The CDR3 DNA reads TGTGCCAGCAGCCAAGAGACAGGGAGGAACACTGAAGCTTTCTTT.

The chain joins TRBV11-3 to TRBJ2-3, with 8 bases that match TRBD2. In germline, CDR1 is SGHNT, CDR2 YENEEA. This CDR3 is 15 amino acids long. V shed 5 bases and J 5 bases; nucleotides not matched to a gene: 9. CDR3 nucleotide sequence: TGTGCCAGCAGCCAGGGCGGGGGGACCGGAGATACGCAGTATTTT. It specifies CASSQGGGTGDTQYF. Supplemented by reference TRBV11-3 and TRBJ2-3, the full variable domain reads EAGVVQSPRYKIIEKKQPVAFWCNPISGHNTLYWYLQNLGQGPELLIRYENEEAVDDSQLPKDRFSAERLKGVDSTLKIQPAELGDSAVYLCASSQGGGTGDTQYFGPGTRLTVL.

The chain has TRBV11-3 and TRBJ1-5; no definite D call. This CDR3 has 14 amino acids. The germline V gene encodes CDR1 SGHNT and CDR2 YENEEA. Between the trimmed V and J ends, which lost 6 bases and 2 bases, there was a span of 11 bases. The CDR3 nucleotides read TGTGCCAGCAGTTCCGTCTGGCGCAATCAGCCCCAGCATTTT. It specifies CASSSVWRNQPQHF.

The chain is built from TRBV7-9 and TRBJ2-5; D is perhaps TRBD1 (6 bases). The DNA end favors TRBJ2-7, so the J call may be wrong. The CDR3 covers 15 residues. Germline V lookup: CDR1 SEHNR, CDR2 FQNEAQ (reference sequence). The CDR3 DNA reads TGTGCCAGCAGCTTAGCCGGGACACGAACCTACGAGCAGTACTTC. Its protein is CASSLAGTRTYEQYF.

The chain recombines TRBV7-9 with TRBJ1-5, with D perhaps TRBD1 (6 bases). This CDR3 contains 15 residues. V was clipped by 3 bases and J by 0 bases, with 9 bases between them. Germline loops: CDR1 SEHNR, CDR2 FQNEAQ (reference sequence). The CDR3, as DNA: TGTGCCAGCAGCTTCCAGGGGCGTAGCAATCAGCCCCAGCATTTT. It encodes CASSFQGRSNQPQHF.

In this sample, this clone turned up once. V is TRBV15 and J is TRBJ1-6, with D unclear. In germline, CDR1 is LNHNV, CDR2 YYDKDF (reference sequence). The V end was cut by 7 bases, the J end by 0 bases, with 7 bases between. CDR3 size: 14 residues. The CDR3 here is CATNRSSYNSPLHF. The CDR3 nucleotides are TGTGCCACCAACCGGAGCTCCTATAATTCACCCCTCCACTTT.

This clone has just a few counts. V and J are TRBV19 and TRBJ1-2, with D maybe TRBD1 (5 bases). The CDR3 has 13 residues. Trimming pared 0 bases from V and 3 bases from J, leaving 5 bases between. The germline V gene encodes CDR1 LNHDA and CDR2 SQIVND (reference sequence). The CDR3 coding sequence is TGTGCCAGTAGTATAGACAGGGACTATGGCTACACCTTC. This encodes CASSIDRDYGYTF. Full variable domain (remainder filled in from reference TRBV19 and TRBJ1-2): DGGITQSPKYLFRKEGQNVTLSCEQNLNHDAMYWYRQDPGQGLRLIYYSQIVNDFQKGDIAEGYSVSREKKESFPLTVTSAQKNPTAFYLCASSIDRDYGYTFGSGTRLTVV.

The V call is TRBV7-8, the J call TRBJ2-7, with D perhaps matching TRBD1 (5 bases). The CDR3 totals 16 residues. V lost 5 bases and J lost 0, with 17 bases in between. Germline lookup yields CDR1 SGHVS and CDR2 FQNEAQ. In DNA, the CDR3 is TGTGCCAGCAGCGAAAAAATAGGGGCTAGCTCCTACGAGCAGTACTTC. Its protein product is CASSEKIGASSYEQYF.

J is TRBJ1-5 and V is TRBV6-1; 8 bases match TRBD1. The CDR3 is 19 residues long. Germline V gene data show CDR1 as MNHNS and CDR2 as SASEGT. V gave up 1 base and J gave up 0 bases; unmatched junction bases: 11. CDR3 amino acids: CASSEVSHLGTGSNQPQHF. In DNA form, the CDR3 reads TGTGCCAGCAGTGAAGTTTCCCACCTTGGGACAGGTAGCAATCAGCCCCAGCATTTT.

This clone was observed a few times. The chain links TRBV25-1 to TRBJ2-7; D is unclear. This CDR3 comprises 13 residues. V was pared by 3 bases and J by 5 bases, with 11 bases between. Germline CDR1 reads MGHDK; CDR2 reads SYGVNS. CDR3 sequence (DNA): TGTGCCAGCAGTGACCTATGGAGTCACGAGCAGTACTTC. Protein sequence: CASSDLWSHEQYF.

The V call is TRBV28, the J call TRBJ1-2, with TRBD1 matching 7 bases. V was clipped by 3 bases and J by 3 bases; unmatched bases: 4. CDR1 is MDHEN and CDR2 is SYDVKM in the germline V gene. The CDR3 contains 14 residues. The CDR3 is CASSFHGTDYGYTF. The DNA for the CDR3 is TGTGCCAGCAGTTTTCACGGGACAGACTATGGCTACACCTTC.

The CDR3 coding sequence is TGTGCCAGCAGCTTGAATGGGGGGGGAGATACGCAGTATTTT. Residues: CASSLNGGGDTQYF. The chain uses TRBV9 and TRBJ2-3; 7 nucleotides line up with TRBD2. Unmatched junction bases numbered 7, after V lost 4 bases and J lost 5 bases. Per the germline V gene, CDR1 is SGDLS and CDR2 is YYNGEE. There are 14 residues in the CDR3.

The CDR3 region has the DNA TGTGCCAGCGGGGGGGGCAGCCGAGGAGGGCCCCAGCATTTT. Protein: CASGGGSRGGPQHF. This chain connects TRBV28 to TRBJ1-5; D may be TRBD1 (6 bases). This CDR3 region has 14 residues. V was cut by 8 bases and J by 9 bases, with 20 bases left in between. Per the germline V gene, CDR1 is MDHEN and CDR2 is SYDVKM. Filled out from reference TRBV28 and TRBJ1-5, the complete variable domain reads DVKVTQSSRYLVKRTGEKVFLECVQDMDHENMFWYRQDPGLGLRLIYFSYDVKMKEKGDIPEGYSVSREKKERFSLILESASTNQTSMYLCASGGGSRGGPQHFGDGTRLSIL.

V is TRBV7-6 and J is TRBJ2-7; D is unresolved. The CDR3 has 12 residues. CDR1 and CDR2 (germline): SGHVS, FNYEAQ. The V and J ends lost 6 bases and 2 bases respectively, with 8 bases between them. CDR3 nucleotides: TGTGCCAGCAGTACAGACCCCTACGAGCAGTACTTC. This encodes CASSTDPYEQYF.

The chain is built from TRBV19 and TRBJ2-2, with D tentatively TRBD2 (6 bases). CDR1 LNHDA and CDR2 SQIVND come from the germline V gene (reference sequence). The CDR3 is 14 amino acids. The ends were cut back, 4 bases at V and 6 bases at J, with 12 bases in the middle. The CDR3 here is CASSTGDLAGELFF. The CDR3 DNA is TGTGCCAGTAGTACGGGAGATTTGGCCGGGGAGCTGTTTTTT.

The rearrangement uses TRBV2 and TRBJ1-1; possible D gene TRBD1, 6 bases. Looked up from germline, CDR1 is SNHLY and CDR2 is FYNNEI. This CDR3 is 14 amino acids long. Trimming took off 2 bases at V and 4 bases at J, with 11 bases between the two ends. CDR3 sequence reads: CASSETGSTTEAFF. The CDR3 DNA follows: TGTGCCAGCAGTGAAACAGGGTCGACCACTGAAGCTTTCTTT.

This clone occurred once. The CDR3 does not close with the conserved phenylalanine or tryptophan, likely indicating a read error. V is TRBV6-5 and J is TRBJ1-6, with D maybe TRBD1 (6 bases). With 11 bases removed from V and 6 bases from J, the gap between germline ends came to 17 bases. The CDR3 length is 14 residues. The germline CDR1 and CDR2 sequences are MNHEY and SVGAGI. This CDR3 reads CAARRDKPNSPLHL. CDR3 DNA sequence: TGTGCCGCGCGACGGGACAAACCTAATTCACCCCTCCACCTT.